Presented here are 23 T cell receptor beta chains from one specimen sequenced in a study of T cell responses to AZD1222 COVID-19 vaccine. Method: immunoSEQ multiplex PCR; TCRdb's copy keeps in-frame clones and lacks some. The sample holds 140,000 to 150,000 clones, about 90% seen once. The specimen was peripheral blood, collected 28 days after the second AZD1222 dose. The source of these receptors is an adult who received the AZD1222 COVID-19 vaccine.

The chain is built from TRBV30 and TRBJ2-5; D possibly matches TRBD1 or TRBD2 (6 bases each). The V end was cut by 3 bases, the J end by 1 base, with 15 bases between. The length of the CDR3 is 15 residues. The V gene's germline CDR1 is GTSNPN and CDR2 SVGIG (reference sequence). This chain's CDR3 is CAWSPRGGFQETQYF. CDR3 DNA: TGTGCCTGGAGCCCACGAGGGGGGTTCCAAGAGACCCAGTACTTC.

V is TRBV30 and J is TRBJ2-7; 9 bases agree with TRBD1. The CDR3 is 12 amino acids. After removal of 8 bases from V and 7 bases from J, the junction contained 9 bases not matched to a gene. Germline V gene lookup returns CDR1 GTSNPN and CDR2 SVGIG (reference sequence). This chain's CDR3 is CAALQGAGEQYF. DNA for the CDR3: TGTGCCGCGTTACAGGGGGCTGGGGAGCAGTACTTC.

The gene calls are TRBV9 and TRBJ1-3; TRBD1 matches 10 bases. The trim removed 0 bases at V and 11 bases at J, leaving 2 bases unmatched. The CDR3 totals 13 residues. Germline lookup yields CDR1 SGDLS and CDR2 YYNGEE. Here the CDR3 DNA reads TGTGCCAGCAGCGTAGAAGGACAGGGGGCCATATATTTT. It yields the protein CASSVEGQGAIYF.

A single count supports this clone. The rearrangement uses TRBV27 and TRBJ2-3; D uncertain. The CDR3 covers 14 residues. V was pared by 4 bases and J by 0 bases, with 8 bases between. Per germline, CDR1 MNHEY and CDR2 SMNVEV (reference sequence). CDR3 loop: CASSSLSSTDTQYF. The CDR3 DNA sequence: TGTGCCAGCAGTTCCCTTTCTAGCACAGATACGCAGTATTTT.

CDR3 residues: CASSLVATGSNSPLHF. In DNA, the CDR3 is TGCGCCAGCAGCCTTGTCGCGACAGGCTCTAATTCACCCCTCCACTTT. The rearrangement joins TRBV5-1 to TRBJ1-6; D possibly corresponds to TRBD1 (6 bases). The CDR3 sequence is 16 residues long. Trimming pared 4 bases from V and 6 bases from J, leaving 17 bases between. CDR1 is SGHRS, CDR2 YFSETQ, per germline. Filled out from reference TRBV5-1 and TRBJ1-6, the complete variable domain reads KAGVTQTPRYLIKTRGQQVTLSCSPISGHRSVSWYQQTPGQGLQFLFEYFSETQRNKGNFPGRFSGRQFSNSRSEMNVSTLELGDSALYLCASSLVATGSNSPLHFGNGTRLTVT.

This chain uses TRBV6-4 with TRBJ2-7; D may be TRBD2 (6 bases). Germline-derived CDR1 and CDR2 are MRHNA and SNTAGT. V was pared by 0 bases and J by 5 bases, with 8 bases between. The CDR3 contains 13 residues. CDR3 sequence (DNA): TGTGCCAGCAGTGACTCCCCGGGGGACGAGCAGTACTTC. Translating gives CASSDSPGDEQYF.

The rearrangement uses TRBV15 and TRBJ1-2, with D tentatively TRBD1 (6 bases). With 5 bases removed from V and 7 bases from J, the gap between germline ends came to 26 bases. The CDR3 length is 17 residues. Germline loops: CDR1 LNHNV, CDR2 YYDKDF (reference sequence). CDR3 sequence: CATSRTPIRDNHFGYTF. In DNA, the CDR3 is TGTGCCACCAGCCGAACGCCAATCCGGGACAACCATTTTGGCTACACCTTC.

The genes are TRBV6-5 and TRBJ1-2, with D possibly TRBD1 on 5 matching bases. Trimming removed 1 base at V and 3 bases at J, with 15 bases between. Germline CDR1 and CDR2: MNHEY and SVGAGI. This CDR3 is built from 16 residues. As DNA, the CDR3 is TGTGCCAGCAGTTACTGGCAAGGGTCAGGGCACTATGGCTACACCTTC. It is translated as CASSYWQGSGHYGYTF.

The rearrangement links TRBV30 to TRBJ2-7; D unresolved. With 7 bases removed from V and 3 bases from J, the gap between germline ends came to 16 bases. This CDR3 region has 13 residues. From germline, CDR1 is GTSNPN and CDR2 SVGIG (reference sequence). CDR3 nucleotide sequence: TGTGCCTATGAACTGGGATTTAACTACGAGCAGTACTTC. It is translated as CAYELGFNYEQYF. Variable domain in full (rest from reference TRBV30 and TRBJ2-7): SQTIHQWPATLVQPVGSPLSLECTVEGTSNPNLYWYRQAAGRGLQLLFYSVGIGQISSEVPQNLSASRPQDRQFILSSKKLLLSDSGFYLCAYELGFNYEQYFGPGTRLTVT.

This chain links TRBV5-1 with TRBJ2-5, with D possibly matching TRBD2 (6 bases). The V gene lost 4 bases and the J gene lost 5 bases, with 15 bases spanning the gap. The germline gives CDR1 SGHRS, CDR2 YFSETQ. This CDR3 comprises 14 residues. The CDR3 reads CASSPPIAAETQYF. CDR3 coding DNA: TGCGCCAGCAGCCCCCCTATAGCGGCGGAGACCCAGTACTTC.

V gene TRBV12-5 combines with J gene TRBJ1-4, with TRBD1 matching 9 bases. CDR3 size: 14 residues. In germline, CDR1 is LGHNT, CDR2 FRNRAP. The ends lost 0 bases at V and 8 bases at J; junction bases unmatched: 1. As DNA, the CDR3 is TGTGCTAGTGGTTTGGTTGGGACAGGGGAAAAACTGTTTTTT. Its protein is CASGLVGTGEKLFF.

The chain joins TRBV7-3 to TRBJ2-7; 8 bases agree with TRBD2. V dropped 2 bases and J dropped 6; count of bases not matched to a gene: 12. Germline V gives CDR1 SGHTA, CDR2 FQGTGA. This CDR3 comprises 16 residues. CDR3 sequence: CASSLGVGLDGGEQYF. The CDR3 DNA is TGTGCCAGCAGCTTAGGAGTGGGACTAGATGGTGGCGAGCAGTACTTC.

The chain recombines TRBV29-1 with TRBJ1-1; 8 nucleotides align to TRBD1. The CDR3 is 12 amino acids. With V trimmed by 6 bases and J by 4 bases, 4 bases remained unmatched. The germline CDR1 and CDR2 sequences are SQVTM and ANQGSEA. CDR3 residues: CSVKQGVTEAFF. The CDR3 bases are TGCAGCGTCAAACAGGGGGTCACTGAAGCTTTCTTT.

The rearrangement links TRBV19 to TRBJ1-6, with 7 bases lining up with TRBD1. Germline CDR1 reads LNHDA; CDR2 reads SQIVND (reference sequence). This CDR3 region has 15 residues. The V gene end was trimmed by 4 bases and the J gene end by 7 bases; junction bases not matched to a gene: 7. The CDR3 sequence: CASSRAGTDNSPLHF. The DNA of the CDR3 is TGTGCCAGTAGTAGAGCCGGGACAGACAATTCACCCCTCCACTTT.

The chain combines TRBV4-2 with TRBJ1-5, with D perhaps matching TRBD1 (5 bases). Per germline, CDR1 LGHNA and CDR2 YNFKEQ. The CDR3 covers 13 residues. Trimming removed 8 bases from V and 7 bases from J, with 15 bases in between. CDR3 sequence: CASSRGRSQPQHF. CDR3 DNA: TGTGCCAGCTCCCGGGGGAGATCACAGCCCCAGCATTTT.

The chain employs TRBV4-2 and TRBJ1-2; TRBD1 matches 10 bases. CDR1 and CDR2 from the germline V gene are LGHNA and YNFKEQ. There are 16 residues in the CDR3. With 0 bases clipped from V and 7 bases from J, the junction kept 8 bases outside the gene matches. Here the CDR3 reads CASSQDGGTGALGYTF. CDR3 bases: TGTGCCAGCAGCCAAGATGGAGGGACAGGGGCCCTTGGCTACACCTTC.

The V call is TRBV19, the J call TRBJ2-1, with 8 bases that match TRBD2. The V gene end was trimmed by 5 bases and the J gene end by 6 bases; junction bases not matched to a gene: 9. In germline, CDR1 is LNHDA, CDR2 SQIVND (reference sequence). The CDR3 has 15 residues. The CDR3 loop reads CASSPGLAGLNEQFF. CDR3 bases: TGTGCCAGTAGTCCAGGGCTAGCGGGCCTCAATGAGCAGTTCTTC.

The V and J genes are TRBV10-3 and TRBJ1-2; no clear D gene. The CDR3 has 14 residues. The V gene lost 4 bases and the J gene lost 5 bases, with 14 bases spanning the gap. Germline loops: CDR1 ENHRY, CDR2 SYGVKD. CDR3 in amino acids: CAISAVGFQYGYTF. In DNA form, the CDR3 reads TGTGCCATCAGTGCAGTGGGGTTTCAGTATGGCTACACCTTC.

The V gene is TRBV30, the J gene TRBJ1-2; 8 bases are shared with TRBD1. Trimming took 5 bases from V and 5 from J; bases not matched to a gene: 10. The CDR3 loop spans 14 amino acids. Germline V gives CDR1 GTSNPN, CDR2 SVGIG (reference sequence). The CDR3 sequence is CAWEWTGSLYGYTF. The CDR3 DNA follows: TGTGCCTGGGAGTGGACAGGGAGTCTTTATGGCTACACCTTC.

This clone was detected once. The chain joins TRBV30 to TRBJ1-1, with no clear D. Trimming removed 2 bases from V and 6 bases from J, with 13 bases in between. The CDR3 has 13 residues. Germline CDR1 GTSNPN, CDR2 SVGIG (reference sequence). In DNA form, the CDR3 reads TGTGCCTGGAGTAAGAAGGGTCCCCCTGAAGCTTTCTTT. It codes for CAWSKKGPPEAFF.

The J gene is TRBJ2-7, the V gene TRBV19; possible D gene TRBD2, 5 bases. Trimming took off 6 bases at V and 7 bases at J, with 19 bases between the two ends. The germline gives CDR1 LNHDA, CDR2 SQIVND (reference sequence). The CDR3 loop spans 14 amino acids. The CDR3 loop is CASSDPRALGEQYF. CDR3 sequence (DNA): TGTGCCAGTAGCGACCCGCGGGCTTTGGGGGAGCAGTACTTC.

This sequence joins TRBV7-9 and TRBJ2-5, with a possible D match to TRBD2 (5 bases). From germline, CDR1 is SEHNR and CDR2 FQNEAQ (reference sequence). V was cut by 5 bases and J by 4 bases, with 14 bases left in between. CDR3 length: 14 residues. CDR3: CASSREGIIETQYF. The CDR3, as DNA: TGTGCCAGCAGCCGAGAGGGTATTATAGAGACCCAGTACTTC.

V usage is TRBV7-3 and J usage is TRBJ2-1; 10 nucleotides line up with TRBD2. Germline trimming cut 3 bases from V and 9 bases from J; bases unmatched to any gene: 5. Germline CDR1 reads SGHTA; CDR2 reads FQGTGA. The CDR3 sequence is 14 residues long. This chain's CDR3 is CASSFSGRAGEQFF. The CDR3 nucleotides read TGTGCCAGCAGCTTCAGCGGGAGGGCCGGTGAGCAGTTCTTC.